Here is one T cell receptor (beta chain) with its context. Its antigen is currently unknown. CDR3 size: 14 residues. CDR1 is MNHNS and CDR2 is SASEGT in the germline V gene. V was cut by 3 bases and J by 4 bases, with 12 bases left in between. This sample was taken from a study of vaccination effects on CD4 cells after COVID-19. Regarding the study as a whole: The vaccine-induced clones of healthy vaccinees included only 1 of 255 that cross-reacted with common cold coronaviruses. No early post-infection timepoints were available in the study, which also included few convalescent patients.

Viral peptide pool expansion of antigen-specific CD4+ T cells preceded sequencing in the ViraFEST assay. A roughly 11-day culture period preceded the isolation of CD4+ T cells. A density of about 2 million PBMC per well was used; these cells were cultured with roughly 10 IU/ml IL-2 and roughly 9.2 ug/ml peptides. Each culture had half its medium swapped for IL-2 medium on days 3 and 7. Assay used: immunoSEQ multiplex PCR; TCRdb lists only in-frame clones, some missing. The table shows about 54,000 clones, with around 85% occurring only once. This receptor was obtained from a human donor who received a COVID-19 vaccine. Sample: CD4+ T cells from PBMCs cultured with HCoV-229E spike peptides, taken before COVID-19 vaccination. The chain uses TRBV6-1 and TRBJ1-2; D is ambiguous. The CDR3 spells CASSDSVLGYGYTF. CDR3 nucleotides: TGTGCCAGCAGTGATTCAGTGCTTGGCTATGGCTACACCTTC.